Below are 28 T cell receptor beta chains sequenced from a single sample in a study of somatic mutations in cytotoxic T cells in rheumatoid arthritis. The repertoire was sequenced with immunoSEQ multiplex PCR; TCRdb's copy has only in-frame clones and lacks some. Among tens of thousands of clones listed, approximately 86% were seen once. What was sequenced was CD8+ T cells sorted from blood. The receptors were gathered from an adult with rheumatoid arthritis.

J is TRBJ1-4 and V is TRBV28; 11 bases fit TRBD1. CDR1 MDHEN and CDR2 SYDVKM come from the germline V gene. This CDR3 spans 15 amino acids. With 7 bases clipped from V and 6 bases from J, the junction kept 7 bases outside the gene matches. This chain's CDR3 is CASNLPGQGDEKLFF. The CDR3 nucleotides are TGTGCCAGCAACCTTCCGGGACAGGGGGATGAAAAACTGTTTTTT.

The rearrangement joins TRBV6-1 to TRBJ2-7; the D is unclear. Germline values: CDR1 MNHNS, CDR2 SASEGT. This CDR3 is 11 amino acids long. V dropped 1 base and J dropped 9 bases, with 7 bases sitting between them. The CDR3 DNA is TGTGCCAGCAGTGAAGGCGTCGGGCAGTACTTC. It is translated as CASSEGVGQYF.

The chain is built from TRBV29-1 and TRBJ2-7; 9 bases are a match to TRBD1. This CDR3 has 14 residues. With 6 bases clipped from V and 4 bases from J, the junction kept 10 bases outside the gene matches. Germline V gene sequence: CDR1 SQVTM, CDR2 ANQGSEA. The DNA for the CDR3 is TGCAGCGTCCGATTCACCGGGACAGGGTACGAGCAGTACTTC. Its protein product is CSVRFTGTGYEQYF.

V and J are TRBV6-1 and TRBJ1-2; no firm D call. The V gene lost 10 bases and the J gene lost 8 bases, with 20 bases spanning the gap. The length of the CDR3 is 13 residues. Germline V lookup: CDR1 MNHNS, CDR2 SASEGT. CDR3 sequence: CATPPDIYDGYTF. The CDR3, as DNA: TGTGCCACTCCCCCCGATATTTATGACGGCTACACCTTC.

The chain is built from TRBV5-1 and TRBJ1-2; 9 bases line up with TRBD1. V lost 4 bases and J lost 2; bases outside the gene matches: 9. The CDR3 has 16 amino acids. Per the germline V gene, CDR1 is SGHRS and CDR2 is YFSETQ. CDR3 DNA sequence: TGCGCCAGCAGCGATGGGACAGGGTCTCTAAACTATGGCTACACCTTC. Amino acids: CASSDGTGSLNYGYTF.

J is TRBJ2-2 and V is TRBV6-5, with TRBD2 matching 7 bases. CDR3 length equals 16 residues. Losses at the gene ends were 2 bases for V and 4 bases for J; bases not matched to a gene: 7. Germline V lookup: CDR1 MNHEY, CDR2 SVGAGI. CDR3 sequence reads: CASSYQAGAATGELFF. CDR3 nucleotide sequence: TGTGCCAGCAGTTACCAGGCGGGAGCAGCCACCGGGGAGCTGTTTTTT.

DNA of the CDR3: TGTGCCAGCAGTCCTTGGACAGGGACTACCCCCTATGGCTACACCTTC. Residues: CASSPWTGTTPYGYTF. V gene TRBV5-4 combines with J gene TRBJ1-2, with TRBD1 matching 8 bases. Trimming cost V 5 bases and J 4 bases; bases outside gene matches: 13. The length of the CDR3 is 16 residues. Germline CDR1 reads SGHNT; CDR2 reads YYREEE (reference sequence).

J is TRBJ2-7 and V is TRBV10-3; 10 bases align to TRBD1. Germline assignment: CDR1 ENHRY and CDR2 SYGVKD. Losses at the gene ends were 3 bases for V and 4 bases for J; bases not matched to a gene: 12. The CDR3 is 17 residues long. The CDR3 sequence: CAISDPPGQGSSYEQYF. CDR3 in DNA: TGTGCCATCAGTGACCCCCCGGGACAGGGGAGTTCGTACGAGCAGTACTTC.

The chain carries TRBV4-1 and TRBJ1-1; no clear D gene. This CDR3 is built from 13 residues. The V end was cut by 2 bases, the J end by 5 bases, with 9 bases between. Per the germline V gene, CDR1 is MGHRA and CDR2 is YSYEKL. The CDR3 DNA sequence: TGCGCCAGCAGCCAATGGGATGAGACTGAAGCTTTCTTT. It is translated as CASSQWDETEAFF.

V gene TRBV6-1 combines with J gene TRBJ2-7; possibly TRBD1 for D (6 bases). V gave up 4 bases and J gave up 8 bases, with 18 bases separating them. The CDR3 length is 14 residues. The germline CDR1 and CDR2 sequences are MNHNS and SASEGT. The CDR3 reads CASSARDTIGKQYF. DNA for the CDR3: TGTGCCAGCAGTGCCCGGGACACTATTGGCAAGCAGTACTTC.

The chain couples TRBV9 to TRBJ2-1, with 7 nucleotides matching TRBD1. The trim removed 3 bases at V and 6 bases at J, leaving 6 bases unmatched. Germline V gene sequence: CDR1 SGDLS, CDR2 YYNGEE. This CDR3 comprises 14 residues. CDR3 amino acids: CASSAKGQINEQFF. CDR3 in DNA: TGTGCCAGCAGCGCGAAGGGACAGATCAATGAGCAGTTCTTC.

This clone was seen a handful of times. The chain uses TRBV7-9 and TRBJ2-7; TRBD2 might be the D (6 bases). Per the germline V gene, CDR1 is SEHNR and CDR2 is FQNEAQ (reference sequence). CDR3 size: 13 residues. Trimming shortened V by 8 bases and J by 5 bases, and 16 bases separated the two germline ends. CDR3 loop: CASEGLGSDEQYF. As DNA, the CDR3 is TGTGCCAGCGAGGGACTGGGGTCTGACGAGCAGTACTTC.

The chain links TRBV11-2 to TRBJ2-5; 15 nucleotides match TRBD2. CDR3 size: 17 residues. From germline, CDR1 is SGHAT and CDR2 FQNNGV. V lost 3 bases to trimming and J lost 7 bases; unmatched junction nucleotides: 9. The CDR3: CASSLGTSGRLTRTQYF. The CDR3 DNA reads TGTGCCAGCAGCTTGGGGACTAGCGGGAGGCTAACCAGGACCCAGTACTTC.

The chain recombines TRBV28 with TRBJ2-7, with 8 bases fitting TRBD1. V lost 5 bases and J lost 3; bases outside the gene matches: 6. Germline CDR1 MDHEN, CDR2 SYDVKM. This CDR3 spans 14 amino acids. The CDR3 is CASSPDRALYEQYF. DNA for the CDR3: TGTGCCAGCAGTCCGGACAGGGCCCTCTACGAGCAGTACTTC.

Only a few counts were recorded for this clone. The V gene is TRBV4-3, the J gene TRBJ2-3, with D perhaps matching TRBD1 or TRBD2 (6 bases each). Germline V gene data show CDR1 as LGHNA and CDR2 as YSLEER. The CDR3 spans 15 residues. V was clipped by 4 bases and J by 1 base, with 12 bases between them. The DNA of the CDR3 is TGCGCCAGCAGCCCCGCGAGGGGGGGCACAGATACGCAGTATTTT. Protein: CASSPARGGTDTQYF.

V is TRBV2 and J is TRBJ2-7; TRBD1 matches 8 bases. The junction had 11 bases not matched to a gene; V was cut back by 8 bases and J by 2 bases. The CDR3 is 15 amino acids. Germline V gene data show CDR1 as SNHLY and CDR2 as FYNNEI. CDR3 nucleotides: TGTGCCAGCCAGGGAGGAGACAGGGGAACCTACGAGCAGTACTTC. Translated, it gives CASQGGDRGTYEQYF.

This chain joins TRBV7-9 and TRBJ1-6; no firm D call. Trimming shortened V by 1 base and J by 7 bases, and 8 bases separated the two germline ends. The CDR3 totals 14 residues. Germline CDR1 SEHNR, CDR2 FQNEAQ (reference sequence). CDR3 amino acids: CASSLGGMNSPLHF. The CDR3 region has the DNA TGTGCCAGCAGCTTAGGGGGAATGAATTCACCCCTCCACTTT.

The rearrangement uses TRBV28 and TRBJ1-4, with TRBD1 as a possible D gene (6 bases). The ends were cut back, 5 bases at V and 8 bases at J, with 15 bases in the middle. Germline CDR1 and CDR2: MDHEN and SYDVKM. This CDR3 has 14 residues. CDR3 residues: CASSQPGAEEKLFF. CDR3 nucleotide sequence: TGTGCCAGCAGTCAACCGGGGGCGGAAGAAAAACTGTTTTTT.

This chain joins TRBV28 and TRBJ2-1; possibly TRBD1 or TRBD2 for D (6 bases each). CDR1 is MDHEN and CDR2 is SYDVKM in the germline V gene. Trimming stripped 3 bases from V and 4 bases from J, with 22 bases between. The CDR3 consists of 18 residues. CDR3 sequence: CASSLITGRSTLYNEQFF. CDR3 nucleotides: TGTGCCAGCAGTTTGATCACAGGGAGGTCGACCTTATACAATGAGCAGTTCTTC.

The CDR3 loop reads CASSFQQGTNEKLFF. The CDR3 nucleotides are TGTGCCAGCAGCTTTCAGCAGGGAACTAATGAAAAACTGTTTTTT. The chain combines TRBV7-9 with TRBJ1-4; a weak D match, TRBD1 (5 bases). The CDR3 extends over 15 amino acids. From germline, CDR1 is SEHNR and CDR2 FQNEAQ (reference sequence). Trimming shortened V by 3 bases and J by 1 base, and 9 bases separated the two germline ends.

This clone was detected only a few times. The V call is TRBV7-7, the J call TRBJ2-1; D uncertain. This CDR3 is 13 amino acids long. V was clipped by 5 bases and J by 5 bases, with 10 bases between them. Germline V gene lookup returns CDR1 SSHAT and CDR2 FNYEAQ (reference sequence). The CDR3 nucleotides read TGTGCCAGCAGCGCCGAAAGAGACAATGAGCAGTTCTTC. It translates to CASSAERDNEQFF.

The chain joins TRBV7-2 to TRBJ2-5, with D tentatively TRBD1 or TRBD2 (6 bases each). This CDR3 is 16 amino acids long. Germline assignment: CDR1 SGHTA and CDR2 FQGNSA. Deletions cut 5 bases from V and 1 base from J, with 17 bases between. CDR3 in amino acids: CASSQRGRGGQETQYF. CDR3 in DNA: TGTGCCAGCAGCCAAAGGGGCAGGGGAGGCCAAGAGACCCAGTACTTC.

The chain has TRBV21-1 and TRBJ1-5. TRBV21-1 corresponds to a pseudogene. The CDR3 loop spans 13 amino acids. The CDR3 DNA follows: TGTGCCAGCAGCAAAAGAAGAGGTCAGCCCCAGCATTTT. It is translated as CASSKRRGQPQHF.

The chain has TRBV6-5 and TRBJ2-5, with D hard to call. The assigned J gene may be wrong: the sequence end matches TRBJ2-7 better. This CDR3 has 11 residues. Per germline, CDR1 MNHEY and CDR2 SVGAGI. In DNA, the CDR3 is TGTGCCAGCAGAACCGGTGCCGAGCAGTACTTC. This codes for CASRTGAEQYF.

V and J are TRBV27 and TRBJ2-7; D is possibly TRBD2 (6 bases). V was pared by 3 bases and J by 2 bases, with 8 bases between. This CDR3 spans 13 amino acids. Looked up from germline, CDR1 is MNHEY and CDR2 is SMNVEV (reference sequence). The CDR3 coding sequence is TGTGCCAGCAGTTTGACTAGAGCCTACGAGCAGTACTTC. This translates into CASSLTRAYEQYF.

For the CDR3, the DNA is TGTGCCAGCGGCGGCGCCCGGATGAATGAGCAGTTCTTC. Translation gives CASGGARMNEQFF. V gene TRBV11-2 combines with J gene TRBJ2-1; D is uncertain. The CDR3 runs 13 residues. Trimming took 8 bases from V and 7 from J, leaving 15 bases between them. CDR1 and CDR2 from the germline V gene are SGHAT and FQNNGV.

This chain uses TRBV30 with TRBJ2-1; TRBD2 is a possible D gene (5 bases). The CDR3 contains 14 residues. The germline V gene has CDR1 GTSNPN and CDR2 SVGIG (reference sequence). V was trimmed by 0 bases and J by 8 bases, leaving 14 bases between them. This CDR3 is CAWSVITGSDEQFF. In DNA, the CDR3 is TGTGCCTGGAGTGTAATCACGGGAAGCGATGAGCAGTTCTTC.

The chain links TRBV27 to TRBJ2-7; weak D call: TRBD1 (6 bases). The germline V and J ends were trimmed by 0 bases and 5 bases, with 11 bases remaining between them. Germline V gene lookup returns CDR1 MNHEY and CDR2 SMNVEV (reference sequence). The CDR3 extends over 14 amino acids. CDR3 protein: CASSLSQGRNEQYF. DNA for the CDR3: TGTGCCAGCAGTTTATCACAGGGTAGGAACGAGCAGTACTTC.